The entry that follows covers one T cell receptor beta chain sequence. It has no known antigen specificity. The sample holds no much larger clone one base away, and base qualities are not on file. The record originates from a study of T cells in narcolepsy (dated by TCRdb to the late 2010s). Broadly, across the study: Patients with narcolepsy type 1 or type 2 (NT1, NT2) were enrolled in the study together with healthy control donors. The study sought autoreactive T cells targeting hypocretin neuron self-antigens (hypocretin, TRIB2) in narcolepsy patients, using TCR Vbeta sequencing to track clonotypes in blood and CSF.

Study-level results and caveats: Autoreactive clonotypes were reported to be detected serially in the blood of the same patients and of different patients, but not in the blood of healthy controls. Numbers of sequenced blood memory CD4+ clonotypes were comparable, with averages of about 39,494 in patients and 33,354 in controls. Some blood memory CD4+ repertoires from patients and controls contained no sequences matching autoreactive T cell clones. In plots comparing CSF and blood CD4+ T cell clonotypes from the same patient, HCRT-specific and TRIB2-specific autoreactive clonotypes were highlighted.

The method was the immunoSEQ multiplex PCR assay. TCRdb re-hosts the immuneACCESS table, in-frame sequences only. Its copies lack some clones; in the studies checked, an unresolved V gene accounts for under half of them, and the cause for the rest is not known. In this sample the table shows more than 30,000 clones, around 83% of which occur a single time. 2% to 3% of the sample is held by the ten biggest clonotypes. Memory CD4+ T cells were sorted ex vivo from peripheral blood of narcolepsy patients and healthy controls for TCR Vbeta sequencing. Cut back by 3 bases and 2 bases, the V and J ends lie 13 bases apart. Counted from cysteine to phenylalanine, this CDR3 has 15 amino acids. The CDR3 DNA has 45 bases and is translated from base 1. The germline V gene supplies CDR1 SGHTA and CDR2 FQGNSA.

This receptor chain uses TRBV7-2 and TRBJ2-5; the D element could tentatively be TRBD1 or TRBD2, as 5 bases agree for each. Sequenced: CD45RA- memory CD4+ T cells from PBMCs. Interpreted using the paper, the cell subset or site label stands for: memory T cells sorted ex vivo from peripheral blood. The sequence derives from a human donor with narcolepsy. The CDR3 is CASSFAGTAQETQYF. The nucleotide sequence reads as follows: TGTGCCAGCAGCTTCGCCGGGACGGCACAAGAGACCCAGTACTTC.